This T cell receptor beta chain was sequenced for a study of spatial heterogeneity in lung cancer. As for time point: sample taken at primary tumor resection. CDR1 and CDR2 (germline): DFQATT, SNEGSKA (reference sequence). With 5 bases clipped from V and 3 bases from J, the junction kept 4 bases outside the gene matches. The CDR3 contains 12 residues. Study-wide results and caveats: There were more appearances of ubiquitous expanded tumor TCRs in blood at resection than at follow-up.

The presence of a unique molecular identifier marked each TCR cDNA molecule. TCRdb ran MiXCR on the 5' RACE reads and lists one entry per CDR3 protein. The sample contains some 23,000 distinct CDR3 sequences, around 7% of which appear only once. Details on this clonotype: The antigen remains unidentified.

This TCR came from a male donor with early-stage non-small cell lung cancer. This chain links TRBV20-1 with TRBJ2-7; 7 bases agree with TRBD2. The material was PBMCs, obtained at surgery. The CDR3 coding sequence is TGCAGTGCTGGGGACTACTACTACGAGCAGTACTTC. Protein product: CSAGDYYYEQYF.